This TCR beta chain emerged from a study of OX40 agonist ivuxolimab in advanced cancers. Study-wide background: Partial responses occurred in three patients (one hepatocellular carcinoma, two cutaneous melanoma). Study-level results: Expanded clones were, on average, more numerous in CD8+ T cells than in CD4+.

The assay was immunoSEQ multiplex PCR, and TCRdb's table has in-frame clones only and misses some. Among just under 75,000 clones listed, around 90% were seen once. This CDR3 is 14 amino acids long. Looked up from germline, CDR1 is SNHLY and CDR2 is FYNNEI. V lost 5 bases and J 7 bases, leaving 15 bases between the germline ends. In the case of this clone: Its target is not known.

The chain couples TRBV2 to TRBJ1-5; D possibly corresponds to TRBD1 (5 bases). Sequences were derived from CD4+ or CD8+ T cells sorted from blood, sampled in a trial of the OX40 agonist ivuxolimab. The clonotype originates from an adult with an advanced solid tumor such as melanoma, head and neck, liver or kidney cancer. CDR3 DNA sequence: TGTGCCAGCAGTCGGCGGGACGGCGAGCAGCCCCAGCATTTT. Translation: CASSRRDGEQPQHF. The full variable domain, rest sourced from reference TRBV2 and TRBJ1-5, is EPEVTQTPSHQVTQMGQEVILRCVPISNHLYFYWYRQILGQKVEFLVSFYNNEISEKSEIFDDQFSVERPDGSNFTLKIRSTKLEDSAMYFCASSRRDGEQPQHFGDGTRLSIL.